The rows below give T cell receptor beta chains drawn from one sample of a study of T cell changes during pregnancy in multiple sclerosis. Sequenced by immunoSEQ multiplex PCR; TCRdb stores in-frame clones only, minus some. This sample has tens of thousands of clones, with 92% found just once. The source was CD4+ T cells from peripheral blood mononuclear cells, collected in the second trimester of pregnancy. These receptors originate from a female donor with multiple sclerosis, enrolled in a pregnancy study. The CDR3 runs from the conserved cysteine through the conserved F or W. The D gene is left open where the match is weak. Clone size appears in some rows only: once, few, many, or a class for an expanded clone.

D gene | clone size | J gene | V gene | CDR3 DNA | CDR3 protein
NA | NA | TRBJ2-1 | TRBV2 | TGTGCCAGCAGTGGTAACAGCAATGAGCAGTTCTTC | CASSGNSNEQFF
TRBD1 | NA | TRBJ2-4 | TRBV10-2 | TGCGCCAGCAGTGAGCCGGACAGGCAGTACTTC | CASSEPDRQYF
TRBD2 | few | TRBJ2-2 | TRBV2 | TGTGCCAGCAGGGGAGCGGGAGTAGCCGGGGAGCTGTTTTTT | CASRGAGVAGELFF
NA | once | TRBJ2-7 | TRBV18 | TGTGCCAGCTCACCACAGCGGGCCCTCTCCTACGAGCAGTACTTC | CASSPQRALSYEQYF
TRBD1 | NA | TRBJ2-2 | TRBV19 | TGTGCCAGTAGTGGATTAGGGACAGGGGGCCCCGGGGAGCTGTTTTTT | CASSGLGTGGPGELFF
TRBD1 | NA | TRBJ1-1 | TRBV5-1 | TGCGCCAGCAGCTACGGACAGGGGGCGGGGAACACTGAAGCTTTCTTT | CASSYGQGAGNTEAFF
TRBD2 | NA | TRBJ2-5 | TRBV7-7 | TGTGCCAGCAGCCCAAGACTAGCGGGAGGACAAGAGACCCAGTACTTC | CASSPRLAGGQETQYF
TRBD2 | NA | TRBJ2-5 | TRBV6-1 | TGTGCCAGCAGGGAAGACCCGGGGGGCCAGTACTTC | CASREDPGGQYF
TRBD1 | NA | TRBJ2-7 | TRBV7-3 | TGTGCCAGCAGCCCACAGGGGAGTCACGAGCAGTACTTC | CASSPQGSHEQYF
TRBD1 | NA | TRBJ2-7 | TRBV5-1 | TGCGCCAGCAGCCCCGGGACAGGGACCTACGAGCAGTACTTC | CASSPGTGTYEQYF
TRBD1 | NA | TRBJ2-7 | TRBV5-4 | TGTGCCAGCAGCTCAGGGGGCCAAAGCTCCTACGAGCAGTACTTC | CASSSGGQSSYEQYF